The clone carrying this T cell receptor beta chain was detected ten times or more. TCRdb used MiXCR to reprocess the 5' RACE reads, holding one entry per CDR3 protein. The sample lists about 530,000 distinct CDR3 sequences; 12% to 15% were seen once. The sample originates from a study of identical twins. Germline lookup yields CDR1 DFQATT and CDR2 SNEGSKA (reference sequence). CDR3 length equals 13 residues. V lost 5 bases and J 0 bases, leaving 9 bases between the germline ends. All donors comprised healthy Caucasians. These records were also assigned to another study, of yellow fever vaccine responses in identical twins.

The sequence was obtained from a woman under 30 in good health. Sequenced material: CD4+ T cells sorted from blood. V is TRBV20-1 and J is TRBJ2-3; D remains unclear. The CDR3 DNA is TGCAGTGCTCCAACAGCTAGCACAGATACGCAGTATTTT. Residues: CSAPTASTDTQYF.